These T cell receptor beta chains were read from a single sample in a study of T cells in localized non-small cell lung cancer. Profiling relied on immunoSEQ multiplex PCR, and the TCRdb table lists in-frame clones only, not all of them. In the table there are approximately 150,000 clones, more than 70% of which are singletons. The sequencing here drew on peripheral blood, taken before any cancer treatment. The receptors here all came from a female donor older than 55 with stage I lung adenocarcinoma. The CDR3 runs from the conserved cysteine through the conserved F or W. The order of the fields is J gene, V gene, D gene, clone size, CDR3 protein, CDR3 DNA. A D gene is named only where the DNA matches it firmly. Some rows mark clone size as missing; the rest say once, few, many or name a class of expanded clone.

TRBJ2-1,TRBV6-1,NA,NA,CASILDQRTYNEQFF,TGTGCCAGCATCCTAGACCAGCGGACCTACAATGAGCAGTTCTTC
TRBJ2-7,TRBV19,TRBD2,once,CASREGGTYEQYF,TGTGCCAGTAGAGAGGGAGGGACCTACGAGCAGTACTTC
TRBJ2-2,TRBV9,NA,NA,CASSSQMGGELFF,TGTGCCAGCAGCTCCCAAATGGGCGGGGAGCTGTTTTTT
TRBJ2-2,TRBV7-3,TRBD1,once,CASSLKGTGPNTGELFF,TGTGCCAGCAGCTTAAAAGGGACAGGCCCGAACACCGGGGAGCTGTTTTTT
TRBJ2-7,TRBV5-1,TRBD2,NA,CASSAGLAGKTEQYF,TGCGCCAGCAGCGCCGGACTAGCGGGAAAAACTGAGCAGTACTTC
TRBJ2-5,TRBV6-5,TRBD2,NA,CASQRGGRQETQYF,TGTGCCAGCCAGCGGGGCGGCCGGCAAGAGACCCAGTACTTC
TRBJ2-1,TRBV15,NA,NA,CATSRGPVEREQFF,TGTGCCACCAGCAGAGGCCCTGTGGAGCGTGAGCAGTTCTTC
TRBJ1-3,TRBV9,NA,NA,CASSEYTGGNTIYF,TGTGCCAGCAGCGAGTACACGGGTGGAAACACCATATATTTT
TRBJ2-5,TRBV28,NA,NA,CASRIARGVEETQYF,TGTGCCAGCAGGATAGCGAGAGGGGTAGAAGAGACCCAGTACTTC
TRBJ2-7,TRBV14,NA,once,CASSQEIGGDLFTYEQYF,TGTGCCAGCAGCCAAGAAATTGGCGGCGACCTCTTCACGTACGAGCAGTACTTC
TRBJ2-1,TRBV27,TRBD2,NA,CASRPAGWGNEQFF,TGTGCCAGCAGACCAGCGGGGTGGGGTAATGAGCAGTTCTTC
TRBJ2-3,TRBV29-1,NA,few,CSLTTGTSTDTQYF,TGCAGCCTTACTACGGGGACTAGCACAGATACGCAGTATTTT
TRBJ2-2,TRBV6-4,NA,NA,CASSDLGGELFF,TGTGCCAGCAGTGACTTGGGCGGGGAGCTGTTTTTT
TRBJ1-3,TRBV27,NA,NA,CASSSGRTGNTIYF,TGTGCCAGCAGTTCAGGGAGAACTGGAAACACCATATATTTT
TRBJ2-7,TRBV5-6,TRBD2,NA,CASSLVLAGALSYEQYF,TGTGCCAGCAGCTTGGTTCTAGCGGGAGCCCTATCCTACGAGCAGTACTTC
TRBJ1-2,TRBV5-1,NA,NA,CASRSGKNYGYTF,TGCGCCAGCAGATCCGGCAAGAACTATGGCTACACCTTC
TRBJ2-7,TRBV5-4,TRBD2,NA,CASSLSSTGGEQYF,TGTGCCAGCAGCTTGTCGTCAACGGGGGGTGAGCAGTACTTC
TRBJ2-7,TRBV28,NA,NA,CASSLEGPISYEQYF,TGTGCCAGCAGTTTAGAGGGACCCATTTCCTACGAGCAGTACTTC
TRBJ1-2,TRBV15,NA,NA,CATSRDQMVRSLF,TGTGCCACCAGCAGAGATCAGATGGTTAGGTCCCTCTTC
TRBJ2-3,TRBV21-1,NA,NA,CASSRTSGNTDTQYF,TGTGCCAGCAGCCGGACTAGCGGGAACACAGATACGCAGTATTTT
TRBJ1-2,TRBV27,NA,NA,CASSPIRDNYGYTF,TGTGCCAGCAGTCCAATCAGGGATAACTATGGCTACACCTTC
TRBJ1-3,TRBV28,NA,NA,CASTQINTIYF,TGTGCCAGCACACAGATAAACACCATATATTTT
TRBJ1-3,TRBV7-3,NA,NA,CASSLTGDTPGNTIYF,TGTGCCAGCAGCTTAACGGGGGACACTCCTGGAAACACCATATATTTT
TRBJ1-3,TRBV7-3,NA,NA,CASSPGPASGNTIYF,TGTGCCAGCAGCCCGGGTCCAGCAAGCGGAAACACCATATATTTT
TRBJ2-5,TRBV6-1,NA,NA,CASEVGGTEETQYF,TGTGCCAGCGAGGTCGGCGGGACCGAAGAGACCCAGTACTTC
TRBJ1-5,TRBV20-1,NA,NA,CSARDSQPQHF,TGCAGTGCTAGAGATTCTCAGCCCCAGCATTTT
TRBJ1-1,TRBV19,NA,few,CATSSTDLNTEAFF,TGTGCCACCTCCTCGACAGACCTCAACACTGAAGCTTTCTTT
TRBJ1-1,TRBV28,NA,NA,CASGVVMNTEAFF,TGTGCCAGCGGGGTCGTGATGAACACTGAAGCTTTCTTT
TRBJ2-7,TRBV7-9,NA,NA,CASKNWDLGGEQYF,TGTGCCAGCAAAAATTGGGACCTCGGTGGCGAGCAGTACTTC
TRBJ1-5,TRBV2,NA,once,CASIWGAGQPQHF,TGTGCCAGCATCTGGGGCGCAGGTCAGCCCCAGCATTTT
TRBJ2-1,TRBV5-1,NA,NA,CASTKNYNEQFF,TGCGCCAGCACCAAAAATTACAATGAGCAGTTCTTC
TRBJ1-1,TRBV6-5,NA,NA,CASSYPGNTEAFF,TGTGCCAGCAGTTACCCAGGCAACACTGAAGCTTTCTTT
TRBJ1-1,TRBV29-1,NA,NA,CSSEQTSDTEAFF,TGCAGCTCCGAACAAACGTCAGACACTGAAGCTTTCTTT
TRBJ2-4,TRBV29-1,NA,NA,CSVGGATKNIQYF,TGCAGCGTTGGCGGGGCGACCAAAAACATTCAGTACTTC
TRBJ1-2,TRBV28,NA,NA,CASSLSGITPPDGYTF,TGTGCCAGCAGTTTAAGTGGTATCACACCCCCCGATGGCTACACCTTC
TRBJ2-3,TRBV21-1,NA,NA,CASSKGSSTSTDTQYF,TGTGCCAGCAGCAAGGGTTCCAGCACTAGCACAGATACGCAGTATTTT
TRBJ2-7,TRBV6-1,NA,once,CASSEATSYEQYF,TGTGCCAGCAGTGAGGCCACCTCCTACGAGCAGTACTTC
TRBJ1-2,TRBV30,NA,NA,CAWIGEEGYTF,TGTGCCTGGATCGGTGAGGAGGGCTACACCTTC
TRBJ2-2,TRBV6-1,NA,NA,CASRRLENTGELFF,TGTGCCAGCAGAAGACTAGAGAACACCGGGGAGCTGTTTTTT